The rows below give T cell receptor beta chains drawn from one sample of a study of blood T cell repertoires in COVID-19. Clones were sequenced by immunoSEQ multiplex PCR, and TCRdb holds only the in-frame ones, with some missing. The profile shows about 280,000 clones, roughly 88% of them singletons. Sample: PBMCs or T cells enriched from blood (not recorded which). These receptor sequences come from a woman aged 25 to 39 who had recovered from COVID-19. CDR3s include the opening cysteine and the closing phenylalanine or tryptophan. D genes are given only for firm matches. Not every row has a clone size; where given, it reads once, few, many or a size class.

J gene,V gene,D gene,clone size,CDR3 protein,CDR3 DNA
TRBJ1-5,TRBV18,-,-,CASSPVQGQPQHF,TGTGCCAGCTCACCGGTCCAGGGTCAGCCCCAGCATTTT
TRBJ2-1,TRBV5-4,TRBD2,-,CASSLPGLAGALNEQFF,TGTGCCAGCAGCTTGCCGGGACTAGCGGGAGCGCTCAATGAGCAGTTCTTC
TRBJ1-1,TRBV4-1,-,few,CASSHLISGSQTEAFF,TGCGCCAGCAGCCACCTGATAAGTGGTAGCCAAACTGAAGCTTTCTTT
TRBJ2-7,TRBV27,-,-,CASGRAGYEQYF,TGTGCCAGCGGCCGGGCGGGGTACGAGCAGTACTTC
TRBJ1-6,TRBV5-4,TRBD1,-,CASSLDRMYNSPLHF,TGTGCCAGCAGTCTGGACAGGATGTATAATTCACCCCTCCACTTT
TRBJ1-1,TRBV3-1/TRBV3-2,-,once,CASSPGGAGAFF,TGTGCCAGCAGCCCCGGGGGGGCCGGAGCTTTCTTT
TRBJ2-3,TRBV10-1,-,-,CASSESLSSTDTQYF,TGCGCCAGCAGTGAGTCGTTGTCTTCGACAGATACGCAGTATTTT
TRBJ2-2,TRBV7-9,TRBD1,-,CASLPGGTGELFF,TGTGCCAGCCTGCCAGGGGGCACCGGGGAGCTGTTTTTT
TRBJ1-3,TRBV5-4,TRBD1,-,CASSFGQARNTIYF,TGTGCCAGCAGCTTCGGACAGGCTCGGAACACCATATATTTT
TRBJ2-1,TRBV19,-,-,CASSTNPTGLGEQFF,TGTGCCAGTAGTACCAACCCGACAGGTTTGGGAGAGCAGTTCTTC
TRBJ1-1,TRBV7-3,-,-,CASSQQGGLTEAFF,TGTGCCAGCAGCCAGCAAGGTGGGCTCACTGAAGCTTTCTTT
TRBJ1-1,TRBV9,-,-,CASSEQGRNTEAFF,TGTGCCAGCAGCGAGCAGGGTCGGAACACTGAAGCTTTCTTT
TRBJ1-1,TRBV2,-,-,CASNPKGEGSRTEAFF,TGTGCCAGCAATCCCAAAGGGGAGGGGAGTCGGACTGAAGCTTTCTTT
TRBJ2-7,TRBV14,-,-,CASSQDLGPTYEQYF,TGTGCCAGCAGCCAAGATCTGGGGCCCACCTACGAGCAGTACTTC
TRBJ1-4,TRBV5-1,-,-,CASRKDSTPTNEKLFF,TGCGCCAGCAGAAAGGACAGCACTCCAACTAATGAAAAACTGTTTTTT
TRBJ2-1,TRBV27,TRBD2,-,CASSLRLAGGYNEQFF,TGTGCCAGCAGTTTACGCCTAGCGGGGGGGTACAATGAGCAGTTCTTC
TRBJ1-6,TRBV27,-,-,CASSLSAQEAYNSPLHF,TGTGCCAGCAGTTTATCAGCGCAGGAGGCCTATAATTCACCCCTCCACTTT
TRBJ2-1,TRBV7-8,-,-,CASAPLRDEQFF,TGTGCCAGCGCTCCTTTGCGTGATGAGCAGTTCTTC
TRBJ1-1,TRBV2,-,-,CASSSVMNTEAFF,TGTGCCAGCAGTTCAGTCATGAACACTGAAGCTTTCTTT
TRBJ2-2,TRBV9,-,-,CASSVVTSPNTGELFF,TGTGCCAGCAGCGTAGTAACTAGCCCGAACACCGGGGAGCTGTTTTTT
TRBJ1-5,TRBV4-3,-,few,CASSQDLGREGNQPQHF,TGCGCCAGCAGCCAAGATCTTGGGAGGGAGGGCAATCAGCCCCAGCATTTT
TRBJ1-4,TRBV6-5,-,-,CASTTETNEKLFF,TGTGCCAGCACGACAGAAACTAATGAAAAACTGTTTTTT
TRBJ1-5,TRBV28,TRBD1,-,CASSLWGQGGNQPQHF,TGTGCCAGCAGTTTATGGGGACAGGGGGGGAATCAGCCCCAGCATTTT
TRBJ2-1,TRBV24-1,TRBD2,-,CATSDLQPGTSGRPNEQFF,TGTGCCACCAGTGATTTGCAACCCGGGACTAGCGGGAGGCCCAATGAGCAGTTCTTC
TRBJ1-1,TRBV28,-,-,CASSSTPNTEAFF,TGTGCCAGCAGTTCCACACCGAACACTGAAGCTTTCTTT
TRBJ1-1,TRBV5-1,-,-,CASKVGGTEAFF,TGCGCCAGCAAAGTCGGGGGGACTGAAGCTTTCTTT
TRBJ2-7,TRBV4-1,-,once,CASSQDSAVAVTYEQYF,TGCGCCAGCAGCCAAGATTCAGCGGTAGCGGTTACCTACGAGCAGTACTTC
TRBJ1-2,TRBV28,-,-,CASSFDPRGQIGAYGYTF,TGTGCCAGCAGTTTTGACCCCAGAGGACAGATTGGCGCCTATGGCTACACCTTC
TRBJ2-7,TRBV21-1,-,-,CASSKVSAAYEQYF,TGTGCCAGCAGCAAAGTCTCAGCGGCCTACGAGCAGTACTTC
TRBJ2-7,TRBV9,TRBD2,-,CASSSLGLAGGYEQYF,TGTGCCAGCAGCTCCCTCGGACTAGCGGGAGGCTACGAGCAGTACTTC
TRBJ1-6,TRBV19,TRBD1,-,CASSSPGQGVFATSPLHF,TGTGCCAGTAGTTCCCCGGGACAGGGTGTGTTCGCAACTTCACCCCTCCACTTT
TRBJ1-4,TRBV6-5,TRBD1,-,CASRKTGANEKLFF,TGTGCCAGCAGAAAAACAGGGGCTAATGAAAAACTGTTTTTT
TRBJ1-1,TRBV2,TRBD1,once,CASERTGGFGAFF,TGTGCCAGCGAACGGACAGGGGGCTTCGGGGCTTTCTTT
TRBJ2-2,TRBV28,TRBD2,once,CASSLFLPAPSGKGTGELFF,TGTGCCAGCAGTTTATTCCTTCCTGCCCCTAGCGGGAAGGGGACCGGGGAGCTGTTTTTT
TRBJ1-1,TRBV7-2,-,-,CASSPKMNTEAFF,TGTGCCAGCAGCCCTAAAATGAACACTGAAGCTTTCTTT
TRBJ2-3,TRBV7-9,-,-,CASNPPGGHADTQYF,TGTGCCAGCAACCCTCCCGGGGGGCACGCAGATACGCAGTATTTT
TRBJ1-1,TRBV7-3,-,-,CASSRGPQAGNTEAFF,TGTGCCAGCAGCCGAGGTCCGCAGGCGGGAAACACTGAAGCTTTCTTT
TRBJ2-3,TRBV7-9,-,once,CASSLTVDTQYF,TGTGCCAGCAGCCTGACAGTAGATACGCAGTATTTT
TRBJ2-1,TRBV2,TRBD2,-,CASSAGTSGRREQFF,TGTGCCAGCAGCGCCGGGACTAGCGGGAGACGTGAGCAGTTCTTC
TRBJ2-5,TRBV3-1/TRBV3-2,-,-,CASSRTGGGTETQYF,TGTGCCAGCAGCCGCACAGGGGGGGGGACGGAGACCCAGTACTTC
TRBJ2-7,TRBV5-1,TRBD2,-,CASSLAGLAGFSSYEQYF,TGCGCCAGCAGCTTGGCAGGACTAGCGGGATTCAGCTCCTACGAGCAGTACTTC